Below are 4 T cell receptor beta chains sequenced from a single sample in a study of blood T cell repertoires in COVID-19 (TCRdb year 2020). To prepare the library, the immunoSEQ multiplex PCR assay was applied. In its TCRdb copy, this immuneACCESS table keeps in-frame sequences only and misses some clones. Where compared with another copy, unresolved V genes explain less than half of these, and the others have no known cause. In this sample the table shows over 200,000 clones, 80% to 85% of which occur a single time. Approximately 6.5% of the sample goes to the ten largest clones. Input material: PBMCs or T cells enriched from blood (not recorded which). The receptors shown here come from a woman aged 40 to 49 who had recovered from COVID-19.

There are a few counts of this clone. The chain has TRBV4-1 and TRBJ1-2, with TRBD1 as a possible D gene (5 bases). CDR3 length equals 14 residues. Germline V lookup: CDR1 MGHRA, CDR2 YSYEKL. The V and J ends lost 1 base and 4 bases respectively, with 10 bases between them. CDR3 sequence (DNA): TGCGCCAGCAGCCAAGGATACAGGTCCTATGGCTACACCTTC. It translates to CASSQGYRSYGYTF.

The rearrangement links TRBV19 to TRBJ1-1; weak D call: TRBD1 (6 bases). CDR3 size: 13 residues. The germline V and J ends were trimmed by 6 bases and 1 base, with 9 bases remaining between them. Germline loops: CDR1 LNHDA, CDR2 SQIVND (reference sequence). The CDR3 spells CASRPRGNTEAFF. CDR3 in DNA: TGTGCCAGTAGACCCAGGGGGAACACTGAAGCTTTCTTT.

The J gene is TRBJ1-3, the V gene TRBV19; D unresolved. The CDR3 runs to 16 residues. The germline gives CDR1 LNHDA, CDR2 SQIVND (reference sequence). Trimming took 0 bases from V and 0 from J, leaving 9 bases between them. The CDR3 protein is CASSIDGSLSGNTIYF. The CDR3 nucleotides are TGTGCCAGTAGTATAGATGGGAGTCTCTCTGGAAACACCATATATTTT.

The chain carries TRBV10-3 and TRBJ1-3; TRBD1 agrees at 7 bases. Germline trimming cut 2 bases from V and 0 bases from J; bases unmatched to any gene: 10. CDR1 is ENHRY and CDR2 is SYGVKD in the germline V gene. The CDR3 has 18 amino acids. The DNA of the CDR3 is TGTGCCATCAGTGAGACAGGGGCAAGGGTGAGCTCTGGAAACACCATATATTTT. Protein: CAISETGARVSSGNTIYF.